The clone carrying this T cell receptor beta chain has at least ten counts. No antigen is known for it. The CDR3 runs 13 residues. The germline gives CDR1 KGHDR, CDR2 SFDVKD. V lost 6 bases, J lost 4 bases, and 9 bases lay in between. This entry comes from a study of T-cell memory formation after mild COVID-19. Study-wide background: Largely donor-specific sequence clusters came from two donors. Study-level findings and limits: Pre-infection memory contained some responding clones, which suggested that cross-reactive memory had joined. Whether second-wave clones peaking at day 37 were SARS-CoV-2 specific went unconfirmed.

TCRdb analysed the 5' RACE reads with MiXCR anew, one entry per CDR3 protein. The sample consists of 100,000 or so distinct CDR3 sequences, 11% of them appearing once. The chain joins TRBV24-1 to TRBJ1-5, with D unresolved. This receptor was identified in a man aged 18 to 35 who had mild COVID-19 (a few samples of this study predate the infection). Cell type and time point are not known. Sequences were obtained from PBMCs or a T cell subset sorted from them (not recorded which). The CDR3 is CATSRRENQPQHF. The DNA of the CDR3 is TGTGCCACCAGTCGCCGGGAGAATCAGCCCCAGCATTTT.